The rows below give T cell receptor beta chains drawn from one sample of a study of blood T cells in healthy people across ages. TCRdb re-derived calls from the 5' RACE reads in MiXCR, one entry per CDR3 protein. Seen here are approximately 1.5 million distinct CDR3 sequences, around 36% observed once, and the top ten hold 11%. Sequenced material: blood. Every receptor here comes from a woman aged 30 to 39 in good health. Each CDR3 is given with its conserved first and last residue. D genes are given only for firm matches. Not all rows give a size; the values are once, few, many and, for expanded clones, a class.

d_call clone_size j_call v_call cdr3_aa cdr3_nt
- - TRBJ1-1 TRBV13 CASSLEASEAFF TGTGCCAGCAGCTTAGAAGCAAGTGAAGCTTTCTTT
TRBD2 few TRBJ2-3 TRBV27 CASSQMPRLAGGHTDTQYF TGTGCCAGCAGCCAAATGCCCAGGCTAGCGGGAGGTCACACAGATACGCAGTATTTT
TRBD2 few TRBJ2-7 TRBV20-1 CSAESGESSYEQYF TGCAGTGCCGAGAGCGGGGAGAGCTCCTACGAGCAGTACTTC
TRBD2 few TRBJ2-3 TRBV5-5 CASSLRTSGGVLGTDTQYF TGTGCCAGCAGCTTAAGGACTAGCGGGGGGGTCCTAGGTACAGATACGCAGTATTTT
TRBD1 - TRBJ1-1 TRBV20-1 CSARTGGDRFGAEAFF TGCAGTGCTAGGACAGGGGGAGACCGCTTTGGGGCTGAAGCTTTCTTT
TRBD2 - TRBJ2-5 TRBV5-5 CASSSKRGEETQYF TGTGCCAGCAGCTCTAAGCGGGGGGAAGAGACCCAGTACTTC
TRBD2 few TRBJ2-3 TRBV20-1 CSARISGAGDTQYF TGCAGTGCTAGAATTAGCGGGGCGGGCGATACGCAGTATTTT
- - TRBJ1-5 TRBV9 CASSVTGDQPQHF TGCGCCAGCAGCGTGACAGGAGATCAGCCCCAGCATTTT
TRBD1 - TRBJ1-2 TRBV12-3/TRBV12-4 CASSPIDRGPSLNYDYTF TGTGCCAGCAGTCCAATCGACAGGGGGCCTTCGCTTAACTATGACTACACCTTC
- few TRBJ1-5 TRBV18 CASSLLMEQDSNQPQHF TGTGCCAGCTCACTGCTGATGGAGCAGGATAGCAATCAGCCCCAGCATTTT
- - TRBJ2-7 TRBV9 CANSASGTAPNEQYF TGTGCCAACAGCGCTTCCGGGACCGCTCCCAACGAGCAGTACTTC
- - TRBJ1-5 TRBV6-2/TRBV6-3 CASRRVVSTLTSNQPQHF TGTGCCAGCAGACGGGTCGTAAGCACCCTTACTAGCAATCAGCCCCAGCATTTT
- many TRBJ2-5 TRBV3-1 CASAQETQYF TGTGCCAGCGCACAAGAGACCCAGTACTTC
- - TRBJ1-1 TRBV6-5 CASSYGEGRTAFF TGTGCCAGCAGTTACGGAGAGGGACGTACGGCTTTCTTT
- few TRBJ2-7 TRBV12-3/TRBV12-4 CASTLGPAAYEQYF TGTGCCAGCACCCTGGGGCCAGCAGCCTACGAGCAGTACTTC
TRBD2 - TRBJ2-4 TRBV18 CASSPPSTSVPQYF TGTGCCAGCTCACCACCGAGTACTAGCGTCCCGCAGTACTTC
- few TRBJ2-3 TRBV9 CASSVSQLTDTQYF TGTGCCAGCAGCGTTTCACAGCTCACAGATACGCAGTATTTT
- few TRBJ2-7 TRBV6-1 CASSPLGLSGQYEQYF TGTGCCAGCAGCCCCCTTGGACTATCGGGACAATACGAGCAGTACTTC
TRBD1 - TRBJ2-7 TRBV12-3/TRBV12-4 CATSRDSSYGQYF TGTGCCACCAGCCGGGACAGCTCCTACGGGCAGTACTTC
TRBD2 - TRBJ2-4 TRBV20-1 CSARTSGEIEQYF TGCAGTGCTAGAACTAGCGGGGAGATTGAGCAGTACTTC
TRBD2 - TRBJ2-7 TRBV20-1 CSAGKEGAGRLTYEQYF TGCAGTGCTGGAAAAGAGGGAGCGGGGAGACTTACCTACGAGCAGTACTTC
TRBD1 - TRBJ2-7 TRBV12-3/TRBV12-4 CASSTTGGRSREQYF TGTGCCAGCAGTACAACAGGGGGAAGGAGTCGAGAGCAGTACTTC
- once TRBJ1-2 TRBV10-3 CAVQLDYGYTF TGTGCCGTCCAACTAGACTATGGCTACACCTTC
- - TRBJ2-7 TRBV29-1 CSVASVNYEQYF TGCAGCGTTGCCAGCGTTAACTACGAGCAGTACTTC
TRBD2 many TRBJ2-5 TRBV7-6 CASRPGLAGETQYF TGCGCCAGCAGGCCGGGACTAGCGGGAGAGACCCAGTACTTC
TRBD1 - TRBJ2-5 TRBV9 CASSKTGGLETQYF TGTGCCAGCAGCAAGACAGGGGGCTTGGAGACCCAGTACTTC
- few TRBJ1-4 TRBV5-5 CASSLQVDLNEKLFF TGTGCCAGCAGCCTGCAAGTGGACCTTAATGAAAAACTGTTTTTT
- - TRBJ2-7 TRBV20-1 CSAVRDTSSYEQYF TGCAGTGCTGTGAGGGACACCAGCTCCTACGAGCAGTACTTC
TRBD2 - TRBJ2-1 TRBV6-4 CASSRTGLGDNEQFF TGTGCCAGCAGTCGAACGGGACTAGGGGACAATGAGCAGTTCTTC
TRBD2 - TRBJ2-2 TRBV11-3 CASSEAGGTGELFF TGTGCCAGCAGCGAGGCGGGAGGGACCGGGGAGCTGTTTTTT
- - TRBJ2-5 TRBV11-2 CASSPLPRARQETQYF TGTGCCAGCAGTCCCCTTCCCCGGGCCAGACAAGAGACCCAGTACTTC
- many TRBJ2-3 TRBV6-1 CASSEGTASTDTQYF TGTGCCAGCAGTGAAGGGACAGCTAGCACAGATACGCAGTATTTT
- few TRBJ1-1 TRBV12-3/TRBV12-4 CASSLGGSGENTEAFF TGTGCCAGCAGTTTAGGGGGTTCGGGAGAGAACACTGAAGCTTTCTTT
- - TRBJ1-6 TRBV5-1 CASSLVDRNSPLHF TGCGCCAGCAGCTTGGTGGACCGAAATTCACCCCTCCACTTT
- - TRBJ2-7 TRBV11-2 CASSLTDDVSSYEQYF TGTGCCAGCAGCCTAACCGATGACGTGAGCTCCTACGAGCAGTACTTC
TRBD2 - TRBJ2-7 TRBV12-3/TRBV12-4 CASSFGSGGCYEQYF TGTGCCAGCAGTTTTGGTAGCGGGGGGTGCTACGAGCAGTACTTC
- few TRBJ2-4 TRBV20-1 CSARRYILAKNIQYF TGCAGTGCTAGACGATATATTCTAGCCAAAAACATTCAGTACTTC
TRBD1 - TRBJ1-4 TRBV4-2 CASSPPQGGGLNEKLFF TGTGCCAGCAGCCCCCCGCAGGGGGGGGGGCTTAATGAAAAACTGTTTTTT
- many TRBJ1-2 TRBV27 CASSLTGVGGYTF TGTGCCAGCAGTTTAACAGGAGTCGGAGGCTACACCTTC
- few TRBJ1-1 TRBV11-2 CASSPGTHTEAFF TGTGCCAGCAGTCCCGGGACACACACTGAAGCTTTCTTT
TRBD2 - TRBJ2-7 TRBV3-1 CASSQWEGEQYF TGTGCCAGCAGCCAATGGGAGGGCGAGCAGTACTTC
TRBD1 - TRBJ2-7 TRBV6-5 CASSSPGQGAYEQCF TGTGCCAGCAGTTCGCCGGGACAGGGGGCCTACGAGCAGTGCTTC
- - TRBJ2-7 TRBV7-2 CASSLRATGAYEQYF TGTGCCAGCAGCTTAAGGGCCACCGGGGCCTACGAGCAGTACTTC
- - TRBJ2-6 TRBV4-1 CASRQLGVTGANVLTF TGCGCCAGCAGGCAGCTGGGAGTTACTGGGGCCAACGTCCTGACTTTC
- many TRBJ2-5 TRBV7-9 CASSLDEGETQYF TGTGCCAGCAGCTTAGACGAGGGAGAGACCCAGTACTTC
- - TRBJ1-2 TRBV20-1 CSASLRGVNYGYTF TGCAGTGCTAGCCTCAGGGGTGTTAACTATGGCTACACCTTC
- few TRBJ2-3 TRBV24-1 CASLDSPFVGPHRGASTDTQYF TGTGCCTCTCTTGATTCGCCCTTCGTGGGACCTCACCGAGGGGCTAGCACAGATACGCAGTATTTT